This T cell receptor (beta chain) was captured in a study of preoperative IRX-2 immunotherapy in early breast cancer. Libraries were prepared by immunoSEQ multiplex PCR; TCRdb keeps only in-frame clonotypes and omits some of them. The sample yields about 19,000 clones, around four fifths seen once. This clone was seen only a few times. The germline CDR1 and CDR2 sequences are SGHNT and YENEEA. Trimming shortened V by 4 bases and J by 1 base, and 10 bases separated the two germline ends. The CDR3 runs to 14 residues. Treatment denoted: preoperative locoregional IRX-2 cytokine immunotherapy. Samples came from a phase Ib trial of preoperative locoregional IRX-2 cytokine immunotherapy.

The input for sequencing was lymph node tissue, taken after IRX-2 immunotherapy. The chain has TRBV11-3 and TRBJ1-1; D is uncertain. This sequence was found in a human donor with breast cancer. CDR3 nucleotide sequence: TGTGCCAGCAGCTCGCTGTCGGGGAACACTGAAGCTTTCTTT. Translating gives CASSSLSGNTEAFF.